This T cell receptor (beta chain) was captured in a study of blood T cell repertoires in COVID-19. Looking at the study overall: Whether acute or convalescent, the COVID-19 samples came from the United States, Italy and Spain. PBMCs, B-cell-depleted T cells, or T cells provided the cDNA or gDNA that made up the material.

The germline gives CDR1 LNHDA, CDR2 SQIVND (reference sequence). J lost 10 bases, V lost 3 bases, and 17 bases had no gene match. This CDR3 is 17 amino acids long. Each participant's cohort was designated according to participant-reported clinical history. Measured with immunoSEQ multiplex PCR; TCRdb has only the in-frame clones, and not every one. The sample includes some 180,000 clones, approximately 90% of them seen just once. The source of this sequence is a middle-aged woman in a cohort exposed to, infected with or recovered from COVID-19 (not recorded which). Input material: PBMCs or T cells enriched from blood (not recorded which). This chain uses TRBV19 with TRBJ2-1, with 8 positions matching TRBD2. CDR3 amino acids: CASSILELAVGPGEQFF. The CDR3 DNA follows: TGTGCCAGTAGTATTCTGGAACTAGCGGTCGGTCCTGGGGAGCAGTTCTTC.